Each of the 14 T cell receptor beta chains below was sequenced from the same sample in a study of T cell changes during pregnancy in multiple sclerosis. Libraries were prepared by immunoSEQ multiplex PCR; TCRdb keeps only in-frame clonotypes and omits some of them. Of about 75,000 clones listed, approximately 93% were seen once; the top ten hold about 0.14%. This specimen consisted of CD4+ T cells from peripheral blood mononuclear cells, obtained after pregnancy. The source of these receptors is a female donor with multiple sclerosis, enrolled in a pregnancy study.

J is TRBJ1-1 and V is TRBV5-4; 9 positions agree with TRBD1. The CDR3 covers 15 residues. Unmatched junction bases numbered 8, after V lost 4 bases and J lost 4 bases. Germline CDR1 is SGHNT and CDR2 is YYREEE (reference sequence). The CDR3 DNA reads TGTGCCAGCAGCAGAGGCACAGGGGGCCCCACTGAAGCTTTCTTT. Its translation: CASSRGTGGPTEAFF.

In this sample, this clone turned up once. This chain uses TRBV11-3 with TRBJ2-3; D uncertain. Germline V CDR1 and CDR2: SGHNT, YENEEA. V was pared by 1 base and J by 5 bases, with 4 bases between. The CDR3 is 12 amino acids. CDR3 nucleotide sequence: TGTGCCAGCAGCTTAGGAGGAGATACGCAGTATTTT. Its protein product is CASSLGGDTQYF. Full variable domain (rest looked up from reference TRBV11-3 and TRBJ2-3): EAGVVQSPRYKIIEKKQPVAFWCNPISGHNTLYWYLQNLGQGPELLIRYENEEAVDDSQLPKDRFSAERLKGVDSTLKIQPAELGDSAVYLCASSLGGDTQYFGPGTRLTVL.

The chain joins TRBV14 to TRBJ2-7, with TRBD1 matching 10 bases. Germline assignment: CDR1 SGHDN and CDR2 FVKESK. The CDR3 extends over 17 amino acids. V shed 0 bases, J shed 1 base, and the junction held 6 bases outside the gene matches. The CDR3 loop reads CASSQDRRDRGSYEQYF. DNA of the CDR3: TGTGCCAGCAGCCAAGATCGGCGGGACAGGGGATCCTACGAGCAGTACTTC.

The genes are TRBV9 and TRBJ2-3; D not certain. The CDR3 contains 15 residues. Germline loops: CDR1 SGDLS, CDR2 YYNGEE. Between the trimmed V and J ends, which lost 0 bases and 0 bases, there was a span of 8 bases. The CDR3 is CASSVGTVSTDTQYF. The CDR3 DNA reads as TGTGCCAGCAGCGTAGGAACGGTTAGCACAGATACGCAGTATTTT. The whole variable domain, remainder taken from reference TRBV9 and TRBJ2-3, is DSGVTQTPKHLITATGQRVTLRCSPRSGDLSVYWYQQSLDQGLQFLIQYYNGEERAKGNILERFSAQQFPDLHSELNLSSLELGDSALYFCASSVGTVSTDTQYFGPGTRLTVL.

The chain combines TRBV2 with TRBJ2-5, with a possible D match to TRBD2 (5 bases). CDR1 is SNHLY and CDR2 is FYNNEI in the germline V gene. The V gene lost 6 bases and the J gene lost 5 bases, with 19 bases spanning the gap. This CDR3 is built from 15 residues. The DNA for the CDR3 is TGTGCCAGCAGACCCTTTCCGGGTAGAGGGGAGACCCAGTACTTC. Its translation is CASRPFPGRGETQYF.

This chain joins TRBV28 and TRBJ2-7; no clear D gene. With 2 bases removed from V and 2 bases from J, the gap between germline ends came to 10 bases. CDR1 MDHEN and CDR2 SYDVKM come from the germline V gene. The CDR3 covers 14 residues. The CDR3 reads CASSLPVQTYEQYF. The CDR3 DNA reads TGTGCCAGCAGTTTACCAGTACAAACCTACGAGCAGTACTTC.

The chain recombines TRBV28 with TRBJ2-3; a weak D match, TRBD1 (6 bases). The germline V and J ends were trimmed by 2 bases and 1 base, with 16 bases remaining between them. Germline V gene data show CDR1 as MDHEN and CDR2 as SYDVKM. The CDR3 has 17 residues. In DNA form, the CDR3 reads TGTGCCAGCAGTTTAAATGGGACACCGAGGGGCACAGATACGCAGTATTTT. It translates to CASSLNGTPRGTDTQYF.

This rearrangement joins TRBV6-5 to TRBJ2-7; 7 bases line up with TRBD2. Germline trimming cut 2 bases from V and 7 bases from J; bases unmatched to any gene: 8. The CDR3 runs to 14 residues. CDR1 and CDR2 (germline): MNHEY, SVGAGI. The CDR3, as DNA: TGTGCCAGCAGTTACGGGGGACTACCTAGAGAGCAGTACTTC. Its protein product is CASSYGGLPREQYF.

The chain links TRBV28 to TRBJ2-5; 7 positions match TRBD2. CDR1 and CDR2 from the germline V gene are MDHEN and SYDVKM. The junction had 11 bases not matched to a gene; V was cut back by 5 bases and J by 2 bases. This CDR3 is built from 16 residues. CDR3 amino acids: CASSLPGGLDQETQYF. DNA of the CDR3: TGTGCCAGCAGTCTACCCGGGGGGTTGGATCAAGAGACCCAGTACTTC.

The CDR3: CASSPRQGRADTQYF. The CDR3 DNA reads TGCGCCAGCAGCCCTAGACAGGGCAGGGCAGATACGCAGTATTTT. V is TRBV5-1 and J is TRBJ2-3, with TRBD1 matching over 7 bases. Germline CDR1 and CDR2: SGHRS and YFSETQ. V lost 4 bases to trimming and J lost 4 bases; unmatched junction nucleotides: 9. This CDR3 contains 15 residues.

CDR3 residues: CASSHSRGSSGNTIYF. CDR3 sequence (DNA): TGCGCCAGCAGCCACAGCAGGGGAAGCTCTGGAAACACCATATATTTT. The chain is built from TRBV4-1 and TRBJ1-3; tentatively, D is TRBD1 (6 bases). CDR1 MGHRA and CDR2 YSYEKL come from the germline V gene. The CDR3 length is 16 residues. V lost 3 bases to trimming and J lost 0 bases, with 12 bases between them.

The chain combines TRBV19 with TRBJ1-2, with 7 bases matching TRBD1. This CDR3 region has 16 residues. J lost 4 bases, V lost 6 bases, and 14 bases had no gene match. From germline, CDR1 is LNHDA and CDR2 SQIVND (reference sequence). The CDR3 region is CASSSPGKGAVYGYTF. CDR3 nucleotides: TGTGCCAGTAGCTCCCCGGGGAAGGGGGCCGTCTATGGCTACACCTTC.

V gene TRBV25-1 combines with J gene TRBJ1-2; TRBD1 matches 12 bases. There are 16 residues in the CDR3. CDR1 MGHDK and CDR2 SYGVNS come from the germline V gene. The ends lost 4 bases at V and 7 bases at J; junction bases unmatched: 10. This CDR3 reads CASSGDRGRSAVGYTF. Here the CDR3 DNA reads TGTGCCAGCAGTGGGGACAGGGGGCGATCGGCGGTTGGCTACACCTTC.

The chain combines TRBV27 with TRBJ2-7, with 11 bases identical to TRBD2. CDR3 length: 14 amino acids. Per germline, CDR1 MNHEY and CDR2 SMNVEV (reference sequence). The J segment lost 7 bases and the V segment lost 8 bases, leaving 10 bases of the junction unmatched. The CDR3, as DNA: TGTGCCAGCGGAGGACTAGCGGGCCGCTTGGAGCAGTACTTC. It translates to CASGGLAGRLEQYF.